Listed below are T cell receptor beta chains from one sample, sequenced in a study of cytomegalovirus exposure and HLA in healthy donors. The protocol was immunoSEQ multiplex PCR, while the TCRdb copy is restricted to in-frame clones and leaves out a portion. Seen here are 150,000 to 200,000 clones, 70% to 85% observed once, and the top ten hold 1.2% to 1.5%. Sequencing used PBMCs. Source of these receptors: a woman aged 25 to 45 in good health and CMV-seropositive. CDR3s include the opening cysteine and the closing phenylalanine or tryptophan. Each record gives: D gene, J gene, clone size, V gene, CDR3 DNA, CDR3 protein. D genes are given only for firm matches. Clone size is stated in some rows and not others, as once, few, many or a class when expanded.

D: -
J: TRBJ1-1
size: -
V: TRBV2
DNA: TGTGCCAGCAGTTACCGGGACTTATTCACTGAAGCTTTCTTT
CDR3: CASSYRDLFTEAFF

D: TRBD1
J: TRBJ1-3
size: -
V: TRBV5-1
DNA: TGCGCCAGCAGCTTGCAGGACAGGGGCACTGGAAACACCATATATTTT
CDR3: CASSLQDRGTGNTIYF

D: -
J: TRBJ2-3
size: once
V: TRBV5-1
DNA: TGCGCCAGCAGCTTGGATGTGACAGAGGCAGATACGCAGTATTTT
CDR3: CASSLDVTEADTQYF

D: -
J: TRBJ2-7
size: -
V: TRBV27
DNA: TGTGCCAGTAGTCCCTTAGGCAACTACCCTTACGAGCAGTACTTC
CDR3: CASSPLGNYPYEQYF

D: -
J: TRBJ2-5
size: -
V: TRBV9
DNA: TGTGCCAGCAGCGTGTCCCAGGGGCAGGGGGAGACCCAGTACTTC
CDR3: CASSVSQGQGETQYF

D: TRBD1
J: TRBJ1-1
size: -
V: TRBV10-3
DNA: TGTGCCATCAGTGTCGGACAGGGTACCACTGAAGCTTTCTTT
CDR3: CAISVGQGTTEAFF

D: TRBD2
J: TRBJ2-1
size: once
V: TRBV5-1
DNA: TGCGCCAGCAGCTCCTCCCCAGGTAGCGGGCTCAATGAGCAGTTCTTC
CDR3: CASSSSPGSGLNEQFF

D: TRBD1
J: TRBJ2-7
size: -
V: TRBV5-1
DNA: TGCGCCAGCAGCTTAGGGGGACAGGGTCTATACGAGCAGTACTTC
CDR3: CASSLGGQGLYEQYF

D: TRBD2
J: TRBJ2-7
size: -
V: TRBV4-1
DNA: TGCGCCAGCAGCCACCCTGGGGCCAGCGGGAGTGTCTCGGGTTACGAGCAGTACTTC
CDR3: CASSHPGASGSVSGYEQYF

D: -
J: TRBJ2-7
size: -
V: TRBV11-3
DNA: TGTGCCAGCAGCATAACGGGATTCTCCTACGAGCAGTACTTC
CDR3: CASSITGFSYEQYF

D: TRBD1
J: TRBJ1-2
size: -
V: TRBV10-3
DNA: TGTGCCATCAGTCGGACAGGGGATGATGGCTACACCTTC
CDR3: CAISRTGDDGYTF

D: TRBD2
J: TRBJ2-7
size: -
V: TRBV5-3
DNA: TGTGCCAGAAGCTTAAAGGGACTAGCGGGAGGCCTCACCTACGAGCAGTACTTC
CDR3: CARSLKGLAGGLTYEQYF

D: TRBD2
J: TRBJ2-1
size: -
V: TRBV2
DNA: TGTGCCAGCAGTGGGGCGGTGACTAGCGGGAGGAATGAGCAGTTCTTC
CDR3: CASSGAVTSGRNEQFF

D: -
J: TRBJ2-7
size: -
V: TRBV7-6
DNA: TGTGCCAGCAGCTTAAATGAAGCAACCTACGAGCAGTACTTC
CDR3: CASSLNEATYEQYF

D: -
J: TRBJ1-4
size: -
V: TRBV30
DNA: TGTGCCTGGAGTTTTCCCGGCGGATTTGACGGGAATGAAAAACTGTTTTTT
CDR3: CAWSFPGGFDGNEKLFF

D: -
J: TRBJ2-5
size: -
V: TRBV25-1
DNA: TGTGCCAGCAGTGAATATCAGGGGTTGGGAGAGACCCAGTACTTC
CDR3: CASSEYQGLGETQYF

D: TRBD2
J: TRBJ2-3
size: -
V: TRBV5-1
DNA: TGCGCCAGCAGCCCTAGCGGGGGGCTAGATACGCAGTATTTT
CDR3: CASSPSGGLDTQYF

D: -
J: TRBJ1-3
size: -
V: TRBV7-9
DNA: TGTGCCAGCAGCTTAGCCTTAGGGTGGAGGGACTCCGTCGGAAACACCATATATTTT
CDR3: CASSLALGWRDSVGNTIYF

D: -
J: TRBJ2-3
size: -
V: TRBV10-3
DNA: TGTGCCATCAGTGAGATGCAGGGCACAGATACGCAGTATTTT
CDR3: CAISEMQGTDTQYF

D: TRBD1
J: TRBJ2-7
size: -
V: TRBV2
DNA: TGTGCCAGCACCCCCGGGACAGGGGAGGCCCGCGAGCAGTACTTC
CDR3: CASTPGTGEAREQYF

D: -
J: TRBJ2-1
size: -
V: TRBV19
DNA: TGTGCCAGTAGTCCCGGAATAGCCAGCTCCTACAATGAGCAGTTCTTC
CDR3: CASSPGIASSYNEQFF

D: TRBD1
J: TRBJ1-5
size: -
V: TRBV19
DNA: TGTGCCAGTAGTACGGCTAGACAGGGCGATCAGCCCCAGCATTTT
CDR3: CASSTARQGDQPQHF

D: -
J: TRBJ2-2
size: -
V: TRBV11-3
DNA: TGTGCCAGCAGCCCAGACTGGTCGAACACCGGGGAGCTGTTTTTT
CDR3: CASSPDWSNTGELFF

D: TRBD1
J: TRBJ2-3
size: -
V: TRBV15
DNA: TGTGCCACCAGCATAGGGGGCGCAGATACGCAGTATTTT
CDR3: CATSIGGADTQYF

D: -
J: TRBJ1-3
size: -
V: TRBV14
DNA: TGTGCCAGCAGCCACACGGCGGAAGGAAACACCATATATTTT
CDR3: CASSHTAEGNTIYF

D: TRBD1
J: TRBJ1-1
size: -
V: TRBV4-1
DNA: TGCGCCAGCAGCCCGAGACAGGGAGGGAACACTGAAGCTTTCTTT
CDR3: CASSPRQGGNTEAFF

D: -
J: TRBJ2-7
size: -
V: TRBV5-6
DNA: TGTGCCAGCAGCCTAGCCTACGAGCAGTACTTC
CDR3: CASSLAYEQYF

D: TRBD1
J: TRBJ1-3
size: -
V: TRBV28
DNA: TGTGCCAGCAGAAAAGACAGGGAGAGGGGAAACACCATATATTTT
CDR3: CASRKDRERGNTIYF

D: -
J: TRBJ1-5
size: -
V: TRBV9
DNA: TGTGCCAGCAGCGTAACCGGTAATCAGCCCCAGCATTTT
CDR3: CASSVTGNQPQHF

D: TRBD1
J: TRBJ1-5
size: few
V: TRBV30
DNA: TGTGCCTCGGACAGGGGCGTCAATCAGCCCCAGCATTTT
CDR3: CASDRGVNQPQHF

D: TRBD1
J: TRBJ1-1
size: -
V: TRBV25-1
DNA: TGTGCCAGCAGTGAAGGGGCAGGGGGCATTGTAAACACTGAAACTTTCTTT
CDR3: CASSEGAGGIVNTETFF

D: -
J: TRBJ1-5
size: -
V: TRBV2
DNA: TGTGCCAGCACAGGACGGGGGGTACAGCCCCAGCATTTT
CDR3: CASTGRGVQPQHF

D: -
J: TRBJ2-1
size: once
V: TRBV28
DNA: TGTGCCAGCAGAAGAGACAAGAACAATGAGCAGTTCTTC
CDR3: CASRRDKNNEQFF

D: -
J: TRBJ2-3
size: -
V: TRBV4-3
DNA: TGCGCCAGCAGCCAAAACTTCTTTAGGGGGAGCACAGATACGCAGTATTTT
CDR3: CASSQNFFRGSTDTQYF

D: TRBD2
J: TRBJ2-3
size: once
V: TRBV6-1
DNA: TGTGCCAGCAGCGCCCCGGGGGGATTTAGAGATACGCAGTATTTT
CDR3: CASSAPGGFRDTQYF

D: TRBD1
J: TRBJ1-2
size: -
V: TRBV10-2
DNA: TGCGCCAGCACCACAGGGGGCGCCTATGGCTACACCTTC
CDR3: CASTTGGAYGYTF

D: -
J: TRBJ2-7
size: -
V: TRBV6-5
DNA: TGTGCCAGCACAGCGCAAACCTACGAGCAGTACTTC
CDR3: CASTAQTYEQYF

D: -
J: TRBJ2-7
size: -
V: TRBV20-1
DNA: TGCAGTGCTGGTAGCTCCTACGAGCAGTACTTC
CDR3: CSAGSSYEQYF

D: TRBD1
J: TRBJ2-2
size: few
V: TRBV6-6
DNA: TGTGCCAGCCGGGACAGCATGAACACCGGGGAGCTGTTTTTT
CDR3: CASRDSMNTGELFF

D: TRBD2
J: TRBJ2-7
size: -
V: TRBV2
DNA: TGTGCCAGCAGTGAAGGGACTAGCGAGTCCTACGAGCAGTACTTC
CDR3: CASSEGTSESYEQYF

D: TRBD1
J: TRBJ2-7
size: -
V: TRBV5-1
DNA: TGCGCCAGCAGCTTGTCAACCAGGGACAGGGGACAAGGGGAGCAGTACTTC
CDR3: CASSLSTRDRGQGEQYF

D: -
J: TRBJ1-5
size: -
V: TRBV15
DNA: TGTGCCACCAGCAGAGATGGGAGGGGAAGTGTCAATCAGCCCCAGCATTTT
CDR3: CATSRDGRGSVNQPQHF

D: -
J: TRBJ1-6
size: -
V: TRBV27
DNA: TGTGCCAGCAGTATCGACTTACTAAGCTCCTATAATTCACCCCTCCACTTT
CDR3: CASSIDLLSSYNSPLHF

D: -
J: TRBJ1-1
size: few
V: TRBV27
DNA: TGTGCCAGCAGTTTGAGCGGGGGACAGAACACTGAAGCTTTCTTT
CDR3: CASSLSGGQNTEAFF

D: TRBD2
J: TRBJ2-1
size: few
V: TRBV11-2
DNA: TGTGCCAGCAGCTTAGATGTAGCGGGGTTCTCCTACAATGAGCAGTTCTTC
CDR3: CASSLDVAGFSYNEQFF

D: -
J: TRBJ2-7
size: -
V: TRBV11-1
DNA: TGTGCCAGCAGCTCCTCCCCCTACGAGCAGTACTTC
CDR3: CASSSSPYEQYF